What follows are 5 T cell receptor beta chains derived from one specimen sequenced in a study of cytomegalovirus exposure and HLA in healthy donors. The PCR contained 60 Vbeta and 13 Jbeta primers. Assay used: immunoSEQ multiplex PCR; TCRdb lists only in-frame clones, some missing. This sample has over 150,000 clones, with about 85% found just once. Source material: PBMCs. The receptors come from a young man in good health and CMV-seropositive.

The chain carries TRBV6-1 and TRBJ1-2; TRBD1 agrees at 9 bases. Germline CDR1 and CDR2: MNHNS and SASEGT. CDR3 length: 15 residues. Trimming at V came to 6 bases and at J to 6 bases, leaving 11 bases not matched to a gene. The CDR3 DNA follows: TGTGCCAGCAGAGCTAGAGCGGGACAGGGTCATGGCTACACCTTC. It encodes CASRARAGQGHGYTF.

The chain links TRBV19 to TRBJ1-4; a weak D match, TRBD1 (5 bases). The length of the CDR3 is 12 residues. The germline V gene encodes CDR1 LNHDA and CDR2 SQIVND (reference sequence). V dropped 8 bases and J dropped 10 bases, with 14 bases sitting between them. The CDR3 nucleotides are TGTGCCAGTGAAGGGGTGGGAAGAAAACTGTTTTTT. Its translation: CASEGVGRKLFF.

The CDR3 DNA follows: TGTGCCTGGTCTCGAGGAGGGGCGTCTGAAGCTTTCTTT. Translating it yields CAWSRGGASEAFF. V usage is TRBV30 and J usage is TRBJ1-1, with D possibly TRBD1 on 5 matching bases. CDR3 length: 13 amino acids. The V end lost 5 bases, the J end lost 6 bases, and 16 bases lay between the germline ends. CDR1 GTSNPN and CDR2 SVGIG come from the germline V gene (reference sequence).

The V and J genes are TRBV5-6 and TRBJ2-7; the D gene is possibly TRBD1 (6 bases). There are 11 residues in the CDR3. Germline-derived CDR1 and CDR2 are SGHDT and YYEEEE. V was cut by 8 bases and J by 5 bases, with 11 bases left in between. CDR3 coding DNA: TGTGCCAGTATGAGACAGGACGAGCAGTACTTC. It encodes CASMRQDEQYF.

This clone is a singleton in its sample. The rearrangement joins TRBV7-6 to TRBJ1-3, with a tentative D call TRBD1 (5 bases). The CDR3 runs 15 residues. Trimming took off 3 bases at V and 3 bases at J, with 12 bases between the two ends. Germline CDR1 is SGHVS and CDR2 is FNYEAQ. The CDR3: CASSFGTSLGNTIYF. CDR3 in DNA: TGTGCCAGCAGCTTCGGGACTTCTCTTGGAAACACCATATATTTT.